This T cell receptor beta chain stems from a study of CD8 T cells in ankylosing spondylitis. As the method for making TCR beta libraries, quantitative 5'-RACE with molecular barcodes was used. TCRdb independently ran MiXCR on the 5' RACE reads; one entry per CDR3 protein. This table holds roughly 100,000 distinct CDR3 sequences, around 24% found once. CDR1 and CDR2 from the germline V gene are SGHRS and YFSETQ. Losses at the gene ends were 0 bases for V and 9 bases for J; bases not matched to a gene: 6. The CDR3 is 16 amino acids. The specimen sequenced was synovial fluid, either unsorted or a sorted T cell fraction (not recorded which). The clonotype comes from a male donor with ankylosing spondylitis. The J gene is TRBJ2-1, the V gene TRBV5-1; 13 positions match TRBD2. CDR3 region: CASSLAARLAGGEQFF. The CDR3 nucleotides read TGCGCCAGCAGCTTGGCCGCAAGACTAGCGGGAGGTGAGCAGTTCTTC.